This T cell receptor (beta chain) emerged from a study of blood T cell repertoires in COVID-19. Study in general: From T cells, B-cell-depleted T cells, or PBMCs came the material, which was cDNA or gDNA.

Looked up from germline, CDR1 is SGHAT and CDR2 is FQNNGV. The CDR3 is 15 residues long. After removal of 1 base from V and 6 bases from J, the junction contained 9 bases not matched to a gene. Authors' data handling: Amplification from reference gene primers served as the basis for estimated nucleated cell counts. Profiling relied on immunoSEQ multiplex PCR, and the TCRdb table lists in-frame clones only, not all of them. D and trimming come from the DNA, and the V and J calls and clone size come from that table. Among roughly 150,000 clones listed, roughly 80% were seen once. The gene calls are TRBV11-2 and TRBJ2-7; TRBD2 aligns across 7 bases. This receptor was taken from a woman older than 75 with acute or convalescent COVID-19. The sample taken for sequencing was peripheral blood. The CDR3 spells CASSLALAGVSEQYF. The DNA for the CDR3 is TGTGCCAGCAGCTTAGCATTGGCGGGAGTTAGCGAGCAGTACTTC.